The entry that follows covers one TCR beta chain sequence. Its matching antigen is unknown. Sequenced by immunoSEQ multiplex PCR; TCRdb stores in-frame clones only, minus some. Of about 43,000 clones listed, 75% to 90% are singletons. The CDR3 runs 14 residues. CDR1 is SQVTM and CDR2 is ANQGSEA in the germline V gene. This entry belongs to a study of OX40 agonist ivuxolimab in advanced cancers. At the level of the study: At 0.01 to 10 mg/kg, ivuxolimab was administered intravenously to patients every 2 weeks.

Study results and limitations: More expanded clones were found, on average, in CD8+ than in CD4+ T cells. CD4+ and CD8+ T cells in blood underwent clonal expansion by week 6 at 0.1 to 3.0 mg/kg.

This rearrangement joins TRBV29-1 to TRBJ1-1; D uncertain. This TCR was sampled from an adult with an advanced solid tumor such as melanoma, head and neck, liver or kidney cancer. The sample was CD4+ or CD8+ T cells sorted from blood, taken in a trial of the OX40 agonist ivuxolimab. The CDR3 sequence: CKQQSRRSNTEAFF. For the CDR3, the DNA is TGCAAGCAGCAGTCTCGAAGATCGAACACTGAAGCTTTCTTT.